The 16 T cell receptor beta chains below come from one sample, sequenced in a study of radiotherapy plus CTLA-4 blockade in lung cancer. Libraries were prepared by immunoSEQ multiplex PCR; TCRdb keeps only in-frame clonotypes and omits some of them. The repertoire holds about 40,000 clones, with about 86% as singletons. Sequenced material: peripheral blood, taken from a patient treated with radiotherapy plus ipilimumab. These receptors all come from a human donor with non-small cell lung cancer whose response to radiotherapy plus ipilimumab could not be evaluated.

On this clone: The same CDR3 arises from other DNA sequences in this sample as well. J is TRBJ1-3 and V is TRBV9, with 9 bases identical to TRBD1. This CDR3 is 17 amino acids long. With V trimmed by 3 bases and J by 0 bases, 7 bases remained unmatched. CDR1 and CDR2 (germline): SGDLS, YYNGEE. CDR3 loop: CASSAGTGWISGNTIYF. The CDR3 region has the DNA TGTGCCAGCAGCGCGGGGACAGGGTGGATCTCTGGAAACACCATATATTTT.

The chain carries TRBV4-1 and TRBJ2-6; D possibly corresponds to TRBD1 (5 bases). The CDR3 is 17 amino acids. In germline, CDR1 is MGHRA, CDR2 YSYEKL. Trimming stripped 0 bases from V and 0 bases from J, with 9 bases between. CDR3 in DNA: TGCGCCAGCAGCCAAGAGGACACCTACTCTGGGGCCAACGTCCTGACTTTC. It codes for CASSQEDTYSGANVLTF.

The rearrangement uses TRBV29-1 and TRBJ2-6; weak D call: TRBD1 (6 bases). Trimming took off 3 bases at V and 1 base at J, with 13 bases between the two ends. The CDR3 is 16 amino acids. Per germline, CDR1 SQVTM and CDR2 ANQGSEA. The CDR3, as DNA: TGCAGCGTTGAGTCAGGGGCCCCGTCTGGGGCCAACGTCCTGACTTTC. This translates into CSVESGAPSGANVLTF.

This clone was recorded only once. The chain couples TRBV4-1 to TRBJ2-7; 8 bases align to TRBD1. The J segment lost 7 bases and the V segment lost 1 base, leaving 9 bases of the junction unmatched. The CDR3 has 15 residues. Germline CDR1 is MGHRA and CDR2 is YSYEKL. CDR3 sequence: CASSQVARGLGEQYF. For the CDR3, the DNA is TGCGCCAGCAGCCAAGTGGCCAGGGGGCTGGGGGAGCAGTACTTC.

The chain joins TRBV28 to TRBJ2-1; 8 bases match TRBD2. The CDR3 covers 18 residues. The trim removed 4 bases at V and 4 bases at J, leaving 15 bases unmatched. Per germline, CDR1 MDHEN and CDR2 SYDVKM. CDR3 DNA sequence: TGTGCCAGCAGTTCTCCACTCCCCCGGAGCGGGGGTTACAATGAGCAGTTCTTC. Translated, it gives CASSSPLPRSGGYNEQFF.

The gene calls are TRBV15 and TRBJ1-1, with TRBD1 as a possible D gene (6 bases). The CDR3 sequence is 14 residues long. Trimming removed 5 bases from V and 3 bases from J, with 13 bases in between. Germline-derived CDR1 and CDR2 are LNHNV and YYDKDF (reference sequence). The CDR3: CATSGPRGDTEAFF. Written as DNA, the CDR3 is TGTGCCACCAGCGGCCCCAGGGGAGACACTGAAGCTTTCTTT.

The chain combines TRBV7-2 with TRBJ2-5, with D hard to call. Per germline, CDR1 SGHTA and CDR2 FQGNSA. The CDR3 loop spans 12 amino acids. The germline V and J ends were trimmed by 5 bases and 3 bases, with 7 bases remaining between them. The CDR3: CASSLTKETQYF. The CDR3 DNA is TGTGCCAGCAGCCTTACTAAAGAGACCCAGTACTTC.

This sequence joins TRBV6-1 and TRBJ2-3; D remains ambiguous. Germline CDR1 MNHNS, CDR2 SASEGT. CDR3 length equals 14 residues. Trimming pared 1 base from V and 2 bases from J, leaving 7 bases between. CDR3 nucleotide sequence: TGTGCCAGCAGTGAAGAGAGGAACACAGATACGCAGTATTTT. This translates into CASSEERNTDTQYF.

V gene TRBV6-1 combines with J gene TRBJ1-4; D unclear. The CDR3 totals 16 residues. Trimming removed 2 bases from V and 5 bases from J, with 15 bases in between. Looked up from germline, CDR1 is MNHNS and CDR2 is SASEGT. The CDR3: CASSEYAGSPNEKLFF. DNA for the CDR3: TGTGCCAGCAGTGAATATGCGGGCAGCCCGAATGAAAAACTGTTTTTT.

The chain uses TRBV9 and TRBJ1-5; no clear D gene. Trimming took off 0 bases at V and 0 bases at J, with 10 bases between the two ends. The length of the CDR3 is 16 residues. In germline, CDR1 is SGDLS, CDR2 YYNGEE. CDR3 coding DNA: TGTGCCAGCAGCGTAGTAGCACTTGGTAGCAATCAGCCCCAGCATTTT. The encoded protein is CASSVVALGSNQPQHF.

The chain joins TRBV5-6 to TRBJ1-2; D is undetermined. V was pared by 1 base and J by 0 bases, with 16 bases between. This CDR3 has 17 amino acids. Germline V gene data show CDR1 as SGHDT and CDR2 as YYEEEE. This CDR3 reads CASSLFLLNPANYGYTF. CDR3 DNA: TGTGCCAGCAGCTTGTTTCTTCTGAACCCAGCTAACTATGGCTACACCTTC.

The rearrangement joins TRBV6-1 to TRBJ2-1; 7 bases match TRBD2. With 0 bases clipped from V and 7 bases from J, the junction kept 3 bases outside the gene matches. Germline CDR1 and CDR2: MNHNS and SASEGT. The CDR3 length is 14 residues. This CDR3 is CASSEAGGNNEQFF. CDR3 in DNA: TGTGCCAGCAGTGAAGCGGGAGGGAATAATGAGCAGTTCTTC.

J is TRBJ2-1 and V is TRBV7-9; TRBD2 might be the D (6 bases). Per germline, CDR1 SEHNR and CDR2 FQNEAQ (reference sequence). The CDR3 runs 14 residues. V was trimmed by 1 base and J by 5 bases, leaving 9 bases between them. CDR3 amino acids: CASSLDGGNNEQFF. CDR3 bases: TGTGCCAGCAGCTTAGACGGAGGGAACAATGAGCAGTTCTTC.

As concerns this clone: The junction shows a germline mismatch at one end, possibly a read error. The chain combines TRBV18 with TRBJ1-1; D perhaps matches TRBD1 (6 bases). The CDR3 contains 13 residues. Germline CDR1 KGHSH, CDR2 LQKENI. As DNA, the CDR3 is TGTGCCAGCTCACAGGACAGCAACACTGAAGTTTTCTTT. Encoded protein: CASSQDSNTEVFF.

The gene calls are TRBV11-3 and TRBJ2-1; 11 bases line up with TRBD2. The CDR3 covers 14 residues. The ends lost 2 bases at V and 10 bases at J; junction bases unmatched: 4. Germline V gene lookup returns CDR1 SGHNT and CDR2 YENEEA. The CDR3 bases are TGTGCCAGCAGCTTAACTAGCGGGAGAGGAGAGCAGTTCTTC. Its protein product is CASSLTSGRGEQFF.

J is TRBJ2-3 and V is TRBV5-5; 11 positions match TRBD1. With 2 bases clipped from V and 2 bases from J, the junction kept 16 bases outside the gene matches. Germline loops: CDR1 SGHKS, CDR2 YYEKEE (reference sequence). The length of the CDR3 is 20 residues. For the CDR3, the DNA is TGTGCCAGCAGCTTACACAGAGGACAGGGGGCGTTCACAGACACAGATACGCAGTATTTT. Its protein is CASSLHRGQGAFTDTDTQYF.